Detailed here is one TCR beta chain. The target antigen is unknown. These data are taken from a study of blood T cells in healthy people across ages. General study results and limits: It was not possible, with unsorted PBMCs, to conclusively compare naive and antigen-experienced cells.

Primers used in a second PCR of roughly 7 to 12 cycles were a sample-barcoded 5' primer and a J-beta primer mix. TCRdb recomputed calls from the 5' RACE reads with MiXCR, one row per CDR3 protein. The repertoire holds some 860,000 distinct CDR3 sequences, with just over 55% as singletons. The CDR3 is made up of 15 amino acids. Germline-derived CDR1 and CDR2 are MNHEY and SMNVEV (reference sequence). The ends were cut back, 6 bases at V and 10 bases at J, with 22 bases in the middle. Sequencing was performed on blood. This TCR came from a man aged 40-55 years in good health. The chain is built from TRBV27 and TRBJ2-1; D may be TRBD1 or TRBD2 (5 bases each). The CDR3 DNA reads TGTGCCAGCAGAGTCCCGGGACCTACGAGTTGGGAGCAGTTCTTC. Translated: CASRVPGPTSWEQFF.